The sequence of this TCR beta chain was determined in a study of OX40 agonist ivuxolimab in advanced cancers. General observations from the study: Partly responding patients at 0.1-3.0 mg/kg showed some of the smallest clonal expansion. Both CD4+ and CD8+ T cell populations in blood had undergone clonal expansion by week 6 at 0.1 to 3.0 mg/kg. There were, on average, more expanded clones in CD8+ T cells than in CD4+.

Prior autoimmune disease or systemic immunosuppression barred patients. Notes on this clone: What it recognizes is unknown.

Data came from immunoSEQ multiplex PCR; TCRdb stores just in-frame clones and leaves some out. The repertoire holds roughly 67,000 clones, roughly 85% seen once, with about 11% in the top ten. Germline CDR1 is SGHRS and CDR2 is YFSETQ. The CDR3 is 14 amino acids. V lost 4 bases to trimming and J lost 11 bases, with 21 bases between them. Sequenced material: CD4+ or CD8+ T cells sorted from blood, taken in a trial of the OX40 agonist ivuxolimab. The sequence was collected from an adult with an advanced solid tumor such as melanoma, head and neck, liver or kidney cancer. This chain joins TRBV5-1 and TRBJ1-1; D may be TRBD1 (5 bases). The CDR3 DNA reads as TGCGCCAGCAGCGCCGCCGGGACTACGGCGCAGGCTTTCTTT. This translates into CASSAAGTTAQAFF.